What follows is one T cell receptor (beta chain) and its context. This clone was observed a single time. The antigen it binds to is not known. The record has no base qualities; no much larger clone is one base away. V loses 6 bases at its end and J loses 1 base; junction bases beyond the gene matches: 6. Inclusive of the bounding cysteine and phenylalanine, the CDR3 is 15 residues long. Only CDR3 DNA is held: 45 bases, read in frame from base 1. From a lookup of the germline V gene (reference sequence), CDR1 and CDR2 are SSHAT and FNYEAQ. TCRbeta CDR3 regions were amplified from genomic DNA by means of the immunoSEQ Assay, a bias-controlled multiplex PCR. The authors' analysis ran thus. Nucleated cell counts per sample were estimated from amplification of reference gene primers within the assay. Sequence reads were collapsed and filtered to measure the absolute abundance of every unique TCRbeta CDR3 rearrangement. Productive Simpson clonality was computed per sample as the square root of Simpson's diversity index over productive rearrangements. TCRdb retrieved this table from immuneACCESS and kept in-frame rearrangements only. Not all clones are present; in checked studies, unresolved V genes account for under half, and no reason is known for the remainder. That table furnishes V, J and clone size, whereas the DNA furnished D and trimming. Counted in this sample were some 120,000 clones; more than 75% of them appeared once. The top ten clonotypes cover approximately 3.5% of the sample.

The entry originates in a study of blood T cell repertoires in COVID-19 (TCRdb year 2020). In terms of the full investigation: The collaborator samples originated in the United States, Italy and Spain and spanned the acute and convalescent phases of COVID-19. The prospective study material was composed of cDNA or gDNA derived from T cells, B-cell-depleted T cells, or PBMCs. Sample metadata almost always included a de-identified subject ID, COVID-19 status, age in years and sex. Where available, HLA class I and class II types were taken from metadata supplied by the sample provider and were not determined by assay-based typing. Samples were obtained from the ongoing ImmuneRACE study (first 160 participants) and from about 1,300 subjects provided by 6 global collaborators. A freely available public database, intended as a resource for researchers studying the immune response to SARS-CoV-2, is where the repertoires were released. Deeply sampled blood TCRbeta repertoires from subjects exposed to, actively infected with, or recovered from COVID-19 were included in the dataset. General study outcomes and caveats: The quantity of clinical and demographic metadata differed by source and by participant and was supplied without curation.

The collaborating institutions used their own protocols to collect whole blood in K2EDTA tubes. For TCRbeta analysis, collaborators shipped samples in one of three forms: frozen whole blood, isolated PBMCs, or DNA extracted from either of those sample types. The chain links TRBV7-7 with TRBJ2-5; 9 bases in the junction line up with TRBD1. Sequencing was done on a sample of peripheral blood. The clonotype was recovered from a man aged 45-65 years with active COVID-19. The CDR3 protein is CASSSGTGPQETQYF. In nucleotides, the sequence is TGTGCCAGCAGTTCCGGGACAGGGCCCCAAGAGACCCAGTACTTC. The CDR3, completed at both ends by the reference TRBV7-7 and TRBJ2-5 genes, gives the full variable domain GAGVSQSPRYKVTKRGQDVTLRCDPISSHATLYWYQQALGQGPEFLTYFNYEAQPDKSGLPSDRFSAERPEGSISTLTIQRTEQRDSAMYRCASSSGTGPQETQYFGPGTRLLVL.